This T cell receptor beta chain derives from a study of EBV T-cell therapy then PD-1 blockade in nasopharyngeal carcinoma. Profiling relied on immunoSEQ multiplex PCR, and the TCRdb table lists in-frame clones only, not all of them. The sample carries about 17,000 clones, roughly 83% recorded once. CDR1 is SGHNT, CDR2 YYREEE, per germline (reference sequence). This CDR3 is 16 amino acids long. Trimming pared 4 bases from V and 0 bases from J, leaving 13 bases between. A word on this clone: Its antigen remains unidentified.

This sample's treatment: AdE1-LMPpoly-expanded autologous EBV-specific T-cell therapy followed by anti-PD-1 nivolumab. The chain joins TRBV5-4 to TRBJ1-4; D perhaps matches TRBD1 (6 bases). This TCR was recovered from a man aged 35-49 years with nasopharyngeal carcinoma. The specimen comprised CD8+ T cells from blood, sampled at day 0 from a patient whose treatment included autologous EBV-specific T cells and nivolumab. The CDR3 here is CASSQDRYATNEKLFF. CDR3 bases: TGTGCCAGCAGCCAGGACAGATATGCAACTAATGAAAAACTGTTTTTT.